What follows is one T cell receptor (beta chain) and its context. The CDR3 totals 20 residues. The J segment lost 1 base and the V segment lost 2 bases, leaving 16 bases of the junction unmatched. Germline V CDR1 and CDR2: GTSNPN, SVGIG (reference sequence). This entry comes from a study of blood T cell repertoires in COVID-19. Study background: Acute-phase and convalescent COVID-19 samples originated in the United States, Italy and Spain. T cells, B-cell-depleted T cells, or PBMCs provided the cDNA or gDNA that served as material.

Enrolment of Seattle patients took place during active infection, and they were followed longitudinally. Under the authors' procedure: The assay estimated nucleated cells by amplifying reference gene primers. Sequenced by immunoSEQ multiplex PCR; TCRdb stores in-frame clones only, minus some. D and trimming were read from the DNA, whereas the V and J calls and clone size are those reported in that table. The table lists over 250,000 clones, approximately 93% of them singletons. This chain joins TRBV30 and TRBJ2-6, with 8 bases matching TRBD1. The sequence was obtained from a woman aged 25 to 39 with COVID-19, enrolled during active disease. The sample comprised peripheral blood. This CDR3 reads CAWSPLLRGRKGSGANVLTF. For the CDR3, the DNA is TGTGCCTGGAGTCCTCTTCTCAGGGGGCGCAAGGGGTCTGGGGCCAACGTCCTGACTTTC.